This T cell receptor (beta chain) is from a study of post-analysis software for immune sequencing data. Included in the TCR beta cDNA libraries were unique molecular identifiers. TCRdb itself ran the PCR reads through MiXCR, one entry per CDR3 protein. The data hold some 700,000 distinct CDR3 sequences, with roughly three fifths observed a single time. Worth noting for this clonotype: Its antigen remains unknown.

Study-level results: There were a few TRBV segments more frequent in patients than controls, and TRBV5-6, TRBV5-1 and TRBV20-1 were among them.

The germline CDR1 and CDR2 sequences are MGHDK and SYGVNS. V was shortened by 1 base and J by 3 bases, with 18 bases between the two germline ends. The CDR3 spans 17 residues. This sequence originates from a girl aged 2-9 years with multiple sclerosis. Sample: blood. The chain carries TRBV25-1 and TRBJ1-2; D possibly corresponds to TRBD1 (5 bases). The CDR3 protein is CASSELVGTDKDYGYTF. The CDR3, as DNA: TGTGCCAGCAGTGAATTGGTGGGGACGGACAAGGACTATGGCTACACCTTC.